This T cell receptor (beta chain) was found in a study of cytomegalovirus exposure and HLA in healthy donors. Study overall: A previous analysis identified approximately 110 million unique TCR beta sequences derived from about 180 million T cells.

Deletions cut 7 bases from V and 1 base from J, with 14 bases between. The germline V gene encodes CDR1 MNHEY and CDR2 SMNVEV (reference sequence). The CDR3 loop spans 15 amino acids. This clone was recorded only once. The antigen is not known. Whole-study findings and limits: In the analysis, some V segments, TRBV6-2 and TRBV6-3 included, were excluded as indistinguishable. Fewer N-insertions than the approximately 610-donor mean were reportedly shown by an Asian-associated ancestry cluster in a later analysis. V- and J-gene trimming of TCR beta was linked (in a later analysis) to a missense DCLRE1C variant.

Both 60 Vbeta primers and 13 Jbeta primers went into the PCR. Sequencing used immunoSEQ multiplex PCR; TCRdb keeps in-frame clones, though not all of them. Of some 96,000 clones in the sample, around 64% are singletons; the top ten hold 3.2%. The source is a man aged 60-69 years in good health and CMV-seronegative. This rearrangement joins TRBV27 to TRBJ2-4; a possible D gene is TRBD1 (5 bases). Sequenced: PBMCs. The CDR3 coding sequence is TGTGCCAGCAACCGGCAGGGAATGGCCAAAAACATTCAGTACTTC. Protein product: CASNRQGMAKNIQYF.